One and the same sample provided the 17 T cell receptor beta chains below, sequenced in a study of shared clonotypes between healthy human individuals. Generated by immunoSEQ multiplex PCR, the TCRdb table keeps only in-frame clones and is missing some. The profile shows a few million clones, approximately 90% of them singletons. The sample consisted of naive CD4+ T cells sorted from blood. Subset indicated: CD45RA+ positively selected. These receptors all come from a man between 18 and 35 years old in good health.

This sequence joins TRBV11-2 and TRBJ2-7; TRBD2 matches 12 bases. The germline gives CDR1 SGHAT, CDR2 FQNNGV. V lost 5 bases, J lost 5 bases, and 13 bases stayed unmatched. This CDR3 contains 17 residues. CDR3 bases: TGTGCCAGCAGCCCCGAATTTTCGACTAGCGGGAGCAACGAGCAGTACTTC. It codes for CASSPEFSTSGSNEQYF.

This chain uses TRBV7-9 with TRBJ2-5; TRBD1 matches at 8 bases. The DNA matches TRBJ2-7 better at its end, which makes the J call doubtful. The CDR3 has 16 amino acids. Germline V gene lookup returns CDR1 SEHNR and CDR2 FQNEAQ (reference sequence). The CDR3 DNA is TGTGCCACCGCGGATGATGGGACAGGTCCAACCTACGAGCAGTACTTC. Its translation: CATADDGTGPTYEQYF.

The chain is built from TRBV7-6 and TRBJ2-1; TRBD2 matches 9 bases. V gave up 1 base and J gave up 7 bases; unmatched junction bases: 5. Germline assignment: CDR1 SGHVS and CDR2 FNYEAQ. The CDR3 runs to 15 residues. The chain's CDR3 is CASSLVAGEGNEQFF. The CDR3 region has the DNA TGTGCCAGCAGCTTAGTAGCGGGAGAGGGTAATGAGCAGTTCTTC.

This chain links TRBV10-3 with TRBJ2-1; weak D call: TRBD1 (5 bases). Germline V CDR1 and CDR2: ENHRY, SYGVKD. V was pared by 3 bases and J by 6 bases, with 18 bases between. The CDR3 consists of 16 residues. For the CDR3, the DNA is TGTGCCATCAGTGATCGTGGCGGTATAGGGGCCAATGAGCAGTTCTTC. Protein sequence: CAISDRGGIGANEQFF.

The V call is TRBV6-1, the J call TRBJ1-1; a possible D gene is TRBD1 (5 bases). Germline loops: CDR1 MNHNS, CDR2 SASEGT. This CDR3 comprises 13 residues. Trimming took 6 bases from V and 1 from J, leaving 9 bases between them. The CDR3 reads CASRTTGNTEAFF. The CDR3 DNA sequence: TGTGCCAGCAGAACTACAGGGAACACTGAAGCTTTCTTT.

V is TRBV28 and J is TRBJ2-7; TRBD2 aligns across 9 bases. CDR1 is MDHEN and CDR2 is SYDVKM in the germline V gene. CDR3 length: 17 amino acids. CDR3 protein: CATTEGGGALPLHEQYF. CDR3 nucleotide sequence: TGTGCTACCACGGAGGGCGGGGGGGCTTTACCTCTCCACGAGCAGTACTTC.

CDR3 sequence (DNA): TGTGCCAGCAGCCTCCAGACGGGGAACACTGAAGCTTTCTTT. Encoded protein: CASSLQTGNTEAFF. The chain joins TRBV7-6 to TRBJ1-1; D gene unclear. Trimming removed 5 bases at V and 1 base at J, with 11 bases between. Germline CDR1 is SGHVS and CDR2 is FNYEAQ. The CDR3 is 14 residues long.

Points on this clone: The same CDR3 is also encoded by other DNA sequences in this sample. The genes are TRBV6-1 and TRBJ2-3; 8 nucleotides match TRBD2. The CDR3 runs to 14 residues. V lost 4 bases to trimming and J lost 4 bases; unmatched junction nucleotides: 4. Germline V gene data show CDR1 as MNHNS and CDR2 as SASEGT. This CDR3 is CASSGAGVADTQYF. The CDR3 DNA reads TGTGCCAGCAGTGGAGCGGGGGTTGCAGATACGCAGTATTTT.

The rearrangement links TRBV11-2 to TRBJ1-1, with D uncertain. With 1 base removed from V and 1 base from J, the gap between germline ends came to 7 bases. Germline V gene sequence: CDR1 SGHAT, CDR2 FQNNGV. The CDR3 runs 14 residues. CDR3 region: CASSLAAANTEAFF. For the CDR3, the DNA is TGTGCCAGCAGCTTAGCGGCGGCGAACACTGAAGCTTTCTTT. Supplemented by reference TRBV11-2 and TRBJ1-1, the full variable domain reads EAGVAQSPRYKIIEKRQSVAFWCNPISGHATLYWYQQILGQGPKLLIQFQNNGVVDDSQLPKDRFSAERLKGVDSTLKIQPAKLEDSAVYLCASSLAAANTEAFFGQGTRLTVV.

The chain combines TRBV18 with TRBJ2-1; 8 bases match TRBD1. The germline CDR1 and CDR2 sequences are KGHSH and LQKENI. This CDR3 contains 16 residues. V shed 2 bases, J shed 7 bases, and the junction held 10 bases outside the gene matches. The CDR3 coding sequence is TGTGCCAGCTCACCAGCTCCTCCGGGACAGGTAAATGAGCAGTTCTTC. This codes for CASSPAPPGQVNEQFF.

The V and J genes are TRBV10-3 and TRBJ1-6; 10 nucleotides line up with TRBD1. V was clipped by 6 bases and J by 7 bases; unmatched bases: 6. This CDR3 is built from 15 residues. CDR1 and CDR2 (germline): ENHRY, SYGVKD. The CDR3 loop reads CAIRAGTGENSPLHF. For the CDR3, the DNA is TGTGCCATCAGAGCCGGGACAGGGGAAAATTCACCCCTCCACTTT.

The chain carries TRBV9 and TRBJ2-2; perhaps TRBD2 as D (5 bases). Germline CDR1 SGDLS, CDR2 YYNGEE. V lost 2 bases to trimming and J lost 6 bases, with 14 bases between them. The CDR3 runs 15 residues. In DNA form, the CDR3 reads TGTGCCAGCAGCGTCAGCGGATCGACGGCCGGGGAGCTGTTTTTT. Residues: CASSVSGSTAGELFF.

The chain employs TRBV7-2 and TRBJ2-7, with D perhaps TRBD1 (6 bases). CDR1 and CDR2 (germline): SGHTA, FQGNSA. The CDR3 is made up of 14 amino acids. V lost 5 bases and J lost 1, with 12 bases in between. The CDR3 region has the DNA TGTGCCAGCAGCCCCCAGGGGAAATCCTACGAGCAGTACTTC. The encoded protein is CASSPQGKSYEQYF. Drawing the rest from reference TRBV7-2 and TRBJ2-7, the complete variable domain is GAGVSQSPSNKVTEKGKDVELRCDPISGHTALYWYRQSLGQGLEFLIYFQGNSAPDKSGLPSDRFSAERTGGSVSTLTIQRTQQEDSAVYLCASSPQGKSYEQYFGPGTRLTVT.

The V call is TRBV7-2, the J call TRBJ2-5; possibly TRBD2 for D (6 bases). CDR3 length: 15 amino acids. Trimming left V 3 bases short and J 1 base short, with 12 bases between. The germline V gene has CDR1 SGHTA and CDR2 FQGNSA. The CDR3 protein is CASSFFISGQETQYF. The CDR3 nucleotides are TGTGCCAGCAGCTTCTTTATTAGCGGCCAAGAGACCCAGTACTTC.

Comment on this clone: The same CDR3 also results from other DNA sequences found in this sample. This chain links TRBV5-4 with TRBJ1-4; D perhaps matches TRBD1 (5 bases). The germline V gene encodes CDR1 SGHNT and CDR2 YYREEE (reference sequence). V lost 0 bases and J 5 bases, leaving 8 bases between the germline ends. This CDR3 region has 14 residues. The CDR3 sequence: CASSLGQRNEKLFF. In DNA, the CDR3 is TGTGCCAGCAGCTTGGGACAGAGGAATGAAAAACTGTTTTTT.

The rearrangement uses TRBV5-5 and TRBJ2-1; no definite D call. CDR1 SGHKS and CDR2 YYEKEE come from the germline V gene (reference sequence). This CDR3 contains 13 residues. V lost 2 bases and J lost 3, with 6 bases in between. The CDR3 nucleotides are TGTGCCAGCAGCTTAATGAACTACAATGAGCAGTTCTTC. It codes for CASSLMNYNEQFF. Together with reference TRBV5-5 and TRBJ2-1, the CDR3 gives the full variable domain: DAGVTQSPTHLIKTRGQQVTLRCSPISGHKSVSWYQQVLGQGPQFIFQYYEKEERGRGNFPDRFSARQFPNYSSELNVNALLLGDSALYLCASSLMNYNEQFFGPGTRLTVL.

This rearrangement joins TRBV6-5 to TRBJ2-1; D is possibly TRBD2 (5 bases). Trimming removed 7 bases at V and 7 bases at J, with 20 bases between. Germline values: CDR1 MNHEY, CDR2 SVGAGI. The CDR3 loop spans 15 amino acids. The CDR3 region has the DNA TGTGCCAGCAATACAATAAGAGGGAGTGGAAATGAGCAGTTCTTC. Its translation is CASNTIRGSGNEQFF.